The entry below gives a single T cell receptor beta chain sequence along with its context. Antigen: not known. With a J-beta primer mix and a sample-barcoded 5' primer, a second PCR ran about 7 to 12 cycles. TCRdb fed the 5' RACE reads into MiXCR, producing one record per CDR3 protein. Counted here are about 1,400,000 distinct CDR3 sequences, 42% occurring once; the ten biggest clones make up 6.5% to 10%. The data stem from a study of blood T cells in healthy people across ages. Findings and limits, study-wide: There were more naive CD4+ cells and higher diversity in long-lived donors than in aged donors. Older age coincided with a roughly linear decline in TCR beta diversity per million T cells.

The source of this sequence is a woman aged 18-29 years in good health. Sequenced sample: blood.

CDR3 nucleotide sequence: TGCAGTGCCCCAAGGGCGGCCCTCAATCAGCCCCAGCATTTT. It is translated as CSAPRAALNQPQHF. The chain employs TRBV20-1 and TRBJ1-5; D is ambiguous. The CDR3 loop spans 14 amino acids. Looked up from germline, CDR1 is DFQATT and CDR2 is SNEGSKA (reference sequence). V was pared by 6 bases and J by 3 bases, with 15 bases between.